Listed below are T cell receptor beta chains from one sample, sequenced in a study of T cell repertoires in cytomegalovirus infection. Using its own MiXCR run on the reads, TCRdb lists one record per CDR3 protein. The sample has some 680,000 distinct CDR3 sequences, 35% seen once. The specimen sequenced was PBMCs. The origin of the receptors is a human donor in good health (CMV status not recorded). Some clones in this sample may be carry-over from other donors' samples. Each CDR3 is given with its conserved first and last residue. A D gene is named only where the DNA matches it firmly. Clone size, where shown, is once, few, many, or a class for clones that have expanded.

d_call: TRBD1; cdr3_length: 13; j_call: TRBJ2-7; v_call: TRBV7-2; clone_size: once; cdr3_aa: CASRQQGVGEQYF; cdr3_nt: TGTGCCAGTCGGCAACAGGGGGTAGGGGAGCAGTACTTC
d_call: TRBD1; cdr3_length: 14; j_call: TRBJ2-7; v_call: TRBV29-1; clone_size: few; cdr3_aa: CSVAQGPYPYEQYF; cdr3_nt: TGCAGCGTCGCACAGGGGCCCTACCCCTACGAGCAGTACTTC
d_call: -; cdr3_length: 16; j_call: TRBJ2-5; v_call: TRBV5-5; clone_size: -; cdr3_aa: CASSEPRNQYQETQYF; cdr3_nt: TGTGCCAGCAGCGAACCAAGGAACCAATACCAAGAGACCCAGTACTTC
d_call: -; cdr3_length: 11; j_call: TRBJ1-5; v_call: TRBV29-1; clone_size: -; cdr3_aa: CSPGRNQPQHF; cdr3_nt: TGCAGCCCGGGGAGGAATCAGCCCCAGCATTTT
d_call: -; cdr3_length: 15; j_call: TRBJ1-2; v_call: TRBV19; clone_size: -; cdr3_aa: CASIIDPPASYGYTF; cdr3_nt: TGTGCCAGTATTATAGATCCGCCAGCCTCCTATGGCTACACCTTC
d_call: -; cdr3_length: 15; j_call: TRBJ2-6; v_call: TRBV10-3; clone_size: -; cdr3_aa: CAISETPIGANVLTF; cdr3_nt: TGTGCCATCAGTGAGACCCCAATTGGGGCCAACGTCCTGACTTTC
d_call: -; cdr3_length: 14; j_call: TRBJ2-5; v_call: TRBV6-2/TRBV6-3; clone_size: -; cdr3_aa: CASSYIRQEETQYF; cdr3_nt: TGTGCCAGCAGTTACATCAGGCAAGAAGAGACCCAGTACTTC
d_call: TRBD1; cdr3_length: 13; j_call: TRBJ1-1; v_call: TRBV12-3/TRBV12-4; clone_size: once; cdr3_aa: CASSRPMGQPAFF; cdr3_nt: TGTGCCAGCAGTCGACCTATGGGACAGCCGGCTTTCTTT
d_call: TRBD1; cdr3_length: 14; j_call: TRBJ2-7; v_call: TRBV11-1; clone_size: -; cdr3_aa: CASRPGTDPSEQYF; cdr3_nt: TGTGCCAGCAGGCCCGGGACAGACCCTTCCGAGCAGTACTTC
d_call: -; cdr3_length: 14; j_call: TRBJ1-2; v_call: TRBV24-1; clone_size: -; cdr3_aa: CATSDPVENYGYTF; cdr3_nt: TGTGCCACCAGTGACCCAGTAGAGAACTATGGCTACACCTTC
d_call: -; cdr3_length: 16; j_call: TRBJ1-5; v_call: TRBV6-1; clone_size: -; cdr3_aa: CASSRHLGASNQPQHF; cdr3_nt: TGTGCCAGCAGTCGGCACCTCGGGGCAAGCAATCAGCCCCAGCATTTT
d_call: -; cdr3_length: 15; j_call: TRBJ2-3; v_call: TRBV27; clone_size: -; cdr3_aa: CASSRSAVGTDTQYF; cdr3_nt: TGTGCCAGCAGTAGGTCAGCAGTGGGTACAGATACGCAGTATTTT
d_call: -; cdr3_length: 14; j_call: TRBJ1-2; v_call: TRBV5-1; clone_size: few; cdr3_aa: CASSITGPGHGYTF; cdr3_nt: TGCGCCAGCAGCATAACGGGCCCCGGCCATGGCTACACCTTC
d_call: -; cdr3_length: 13; j_call: TRBJ2-3; v_call: TRBV12-3/TRBV12-4; clone_size: few; cdr3_aa: CASRSTSTDTQYF; cdr3_nt: TGTGCCAGCAGGTCCACTAGCACAGATACGCAGTATTTT
d_call: -; cdr3_length: 11; j_call: TRBJ2-5; v_call: TRBV28; clone_size: -; cdr3_aa: CDSGLRETQYF; cdr3_nt: TGTGACAGCGGACTTCGGGAGACCCAGTACTTC
d_call: -; cdr3_length: 18; j_call: TRBJ2-3; v_call: TRBV7-6; clone_size: -; cdr3_aa: CASSSPVSGAGETDTQYF; cdr3_nt: TGTGCCAGCAGCTCGCCCGTTTCAGGGGCAGGGGAAACAGATACGCAGTATTTT
d_call: -; cdr3_length: 15; j_call: TRBJ2-1; v_call: TRBV6-6; clone_size: -; cdr3_aa: CASSYFTGTNNEQFF; cdr3_nt: TGTGCCAGCAGTTACTTCACCGGGACAAACAATGAGCAGTTCTTC
d_call: TRBD2; cdr3_length: 15; j_call: TRBJ2-7; v_call: TRBV7-2; clone_size: -; cdr3_aa: CASSLWTSGPYEQYF; cdr3_nt: TGTGCCAGCAGCTTGTGGACTAGCGGTCCCTACGAGCAGTACTTC
d_call: TRBD2; cdr3_length: 15; j_call: TRBJ2-3; v_call: TRBV11-1; clone_size: -; cdr3_aa: CASSSSGKITDTQYF; cdr3_nt: TGTGCCAGCAGCTCTAGCGGAAAGATCACAGATACGCAGTATTTT
d_call: TRBD1; cdr3_length: 14; j_call: TRBJ2-7; v_call: TRBV12-3/TRBV12-4; clone_size: once; cdr3_aa: CASRVGQGNHEQYF; cdr3_nt: TGTGCCAGCAGAGTGGGACAGGGGAACCACGAGCAGTACTTC
d_call: TRBD2; cdr3_length: 15; j_call: TRBJ2-7; v_call: TRBV20-1; clone_size: once; cdr3_aa: CSARVLAGGRYEQYF; cdr3_nt: TGCAGTGCTAGGGTGTTAGCGGGAGGCCGCTACGAGCAGTACTTC
d_call: -; cdr3_length: 17; j_call: TRBJ2-3; v_call: TRBV15; clone_size: -; cdr3_aa: CATSRDRGGGPPDTQYF; cdr3_nt: TGTGCCACCAGCAGAGATCGAGGAGGGGGGCCCCCAGATACGCAGTATTTT
d_call: -; cdr3_length: 16; j_call: TRBJ2-2; v_call: TRBV27; clone_size: -; cdr3_aa: CASSPAAFANTGELFF; cdr3_nt: TGTGCCAGCAGTCCCGCGGCGTTCGCGAACACCGGGGAGCTGTTTTTT
d_call: TRBD2; cdr3_length: 16; j_call: TRBJ2-2; v_call: TRBV6-5; clone_size: few; cdr3_aa: CASSQSERERGGELFF; cdr3_nt: TGTGCCAGCAGTCAATCGGAAAGGGAGCGGGGCGGGGAGCTGTTTTTT
d_call: -; cdr3_length: 15; j_call: TRBJ1-4; v_call: TRBV7-2; clone_size: few; cdr3_aa: CASSLEEGWVEKLFF; cdr3_nt: TGTGCCAGCAGCTTAGAGGAGGGGTGGGTAGAAAAACTGTTTTTT
d_call: -; cdr3_length: 15; j_call: TRBJ1-4; v_call: TRBV5-1; clone_size: -; cdr3_aa: CASSLDGVTNEKLFF; cdr3_nt: TGCGCCAGCAGCTTGGATGGGGTAACTAATGAAAAACTGTTTTTT
d_call: -; cdr3_length: 18; j_call: TRBJ1-6; v_call: TRBV28; clone_size: -; cdr3_aa: CASSWNPGTYWFYSPLHF; cdr3_nt: TGTGCCAGCAGTTGGAATCCCGGGACATATTGGTTTTATTCACCCCTCCACTTT
d_call: -; cdr3_length: 15; j_call: TRBJ1-1; v_call: TRBV11-1; clone_size: few; cdr3_aa: CASRRIQGLGTEAFF; cdr3_nt: TGTGCCAGCAGACGTATACAGGGCTTGGGTACTGAAGCTTTCTTT
d_call: TRBD1; cdr3_length: 15; j_call: TRBJ2-1; v_call: TRBV6-5; clone_size: -; cdr3_aa: CASSYGDSPYNEQFF; cdr3_nt: TGTGCCAGCAGTTACGGGGACAGTCCCTACAATGAGCAGTTCTTC
d_call: -; cdr3_length: 16; j_call: TRBJ1-5; v_call: TRBV19; clone_size: -; cdr3_aa: CASSGGGFIRTQPQHF; cdr3_nt: TGTGCCAGTTCGGGGGGGGGCTTCATTAGGACTCAGCCCCAGCATTTT
d_call: TRBD2; cdr3_length: 15; j_call: TRBJ2-4; v_call: TRBV5-4; clone_size: few; cdr3_aa: CASSAVVGGDNIQYF; cdr3_nt: TGTGCCAGCAGCGCGGTTGTGGGAGGGGATAACATTCAGTACTTC
d_call: -; cdr3_length: 15; j_call: TRBJ2-7; v_call: TRBV6-1; clone_size: many; cdr3_aa: CASSEGPGEPYEQYF; cdr3_nt: TGTGCCAGCAGTGAAGGACCAGGGGAACCTTACGAGCAGTACTTC
d_call: TRBD2; cdr3_length: 15; j_call: TRBJ2-2; v_call: TRBV7-6; clone_size: many; cdr3_aa: CASSLGSGRTGELFF; cdr3_nt: TGTGCCAGCAGCTTAGGTAGCGGGAGGACCGGGGAGCTGTTTTTT
d_call: -; cdr3_length: 16; j_call: TRBJ2-5; v_call: TRBV28; clone_size: -; cdr3_aa: CASSPLRGTYQETQYF; cdr3_nt: TGTGCCAGCAGCCCTTTGAGGGGGACGTACCAAGAGACCCAGTACTTC
d_call: -; cdr3_length: 14; j_call: TRBJ2-1; v_call: TRBV19; clone_size: -; cdr3_aa: CASSIGLMYNEQFF; cdr3_nt: TGTGCCAGTAGTATAGGTCTGATGTACAATGAGCAGTTCTTC
d_call: -; cdr3_length: 15; j_call: TRBJ1-5; v_call: TRBV2; clone_size: once; cdr3_aa: CASSELQQSNQPQHF; cdr3_nt: TGTGCCAGCAGTGAACTACAGCAGTCAAATCAGCCCCAGCATTTT
d_call: -; cdr3_length: 11; j_call: TRBJ1-2; v_call: TRBV12-3/TRBV12-4; clone_size: few; cdr3_aa: CASSPWGGYTF; cdr3_nt: TGTGCCAGCAGTCCCTGGGGTGGCTACACCTTC
d_call: -; cdr3_length: 16; j_call: TRBJ1-3; v_call: TRBV27; clone_size: few; cdr3_aa: CASSLKGYNSGNTIYF; cdr3_nt: TGTGCCAGCAGTTTAAAGGGTTATAACTCTGGAAACACCATATATTTT
d_call: -; cdr3_length: 14; j_call: TRBJ2-7; v_call: TRBV5-6; clone_size: -; cdr3_aa: CASSSSNRDYEQYF; cdr3_nt: TGTGCCAGCAGCTCATCAAACAGGGACTACGAGCAGTACTTC
d_call: TRBD1; cdr3_length: 13; j_call: TRBJ1-3; v_call: TRBV10-3; clone_size: few; cdr3_aa: CAITTGDGNTIYF; cdr3_nt: TGTGCCATCACAACAGGGGATGGAAACACCATATATTTT
d_call: TRBD1; cdr3_length: 15; j_call: TRBJ2-2; v_call: TRBV7-9; clone_size: -; cdr3_aa: CASSQTQGDTGELFF; cdr3_nt: TGTGCCAGCAGTCAGACACAGGGGGACACCGGGGAGCTGTTTTTT
d_call: TRBD1; cdr3_length: 15; j_call: TRBJ2-5; v_call: TRBV19; clone_size: -; cdr3_aa: CASSIGTGEWETQYF; cdr3_nt: TGTGCCAGTAGTATAGGGACAGGGGAGTGGGAGACCCAGTACTTC
d_call: -; cdr3_length: 13; j_call: TRBJ2-1; v_call: TRBV27; clone_size: -; cdr3_aa: CASSLVDYNEQFF; cdr3_nt: TGTGCCAGCAGTTTGGTGGACTACAATGAGCAGTTCTTC
d_call: -; cdr3_length: 14; j_call: TRBJ2-3; v_call: TRBV6-1; clone_size: -; cdr3_aa: CASRLTPSTDTQYF; cdr3_nt: TGTGCCAGCAGATTGACACCTAGCACAGATACGCAGTATTTT
d_call: TRBD2; cdr3_length: 16; j_call: TRBJ2-3; v_call: TRBV7-2; clone_size: many; cdr3_aa: CASEALAGGPTDTQYF; cdr3_nt: TGTGCCAGCGAGGCCCTGGCGGGAGGACCCACAGATACGCAGTATTTT
d_call: -; cdr3_length: 16; j_call: TRBJ1-5; v_call: TRBV6-6; clone_size: once; cdr3_aa: CASSYPSGGGGQPQHF; cdr3_nt: TGTGCCAGCAGTTACCCCTCGGGGGGGGGAGGGCAGCCCCAGCATTTT
d_call: -; cdr3_length: 13; j_call: TRBJ2-7; v_call: TRBV7-9; clone_size: -; cdr3_aa: CASSLDRDYEPYF; cdr3_nt: TGTGCCAGCAGCTTAGACAGAGACTACGAGCCGTACTTC
d_call: -; cdr3_length: 16; j_call: TRBJ1-2; v_call: TRBV7-9; clone_size: -; cdr3_aa: CASRGKRPGEDYGYTF; cdr3_nt: TGTGCCAGCCGGGGAAAAAGACCGGGAGAGGACTATGGCTACACCTTC
d_call: TRBD1; cdr3_length: 16; j_call: TRBJ1-5; v_call: TRBV12-3/TRBV12-4; clone_size: -; cdr3_aa: CASSLGDRLSNQPQHF; cdr3_nt: TGTGCCAGCAGCCTAGGGGACAGGTTAAGCAATCAGCCCCAGCATTTT
d_call: -; cdr3_length: 15; j_call: TRBJ1-5; v_call: TRBV7-8; clone_size: many; cdr3_aa: CASSLARAKNQPQHF; cdr3_nt: TGTGCCAGCAGCTTAGCGAGGGCAAAGAATCAGCCCCAGCATTTT